These 6 T cell receptor beta chains were all obtained from the same sample, sequenced in a study of cytomegalovirus exposure and HLA in healthy donors (dated by TCRdb to 2016 to 2017). Library preparation employed the immunoSEQ multiplex PCR assay. For the multiplex PCR, a mixture combining 60 forward primers for TCR Vbeta segments and 13 reverse primers for TCR Jbeta segments was used. The source is immuneACCESS, and TCRdb retained only in-frame sequences with V and J called. Part of the clones is not carried over; for the studies checked, unresolved V genes explain less than half of this, and the remainder is unexplained. The sample has roughly 100,000 clones on record, around 80% of them singletons. Of the sample, 8.2% is held by the ten largest clones. The sequenced sample was PBMCs. The source is a man aged 40-55 years in good health and CMV-seropositive.

The V and J genes are TRBV28 and TRBJ2-2; TRBD2 might be the D (6 bases). Germline assignment: CDR1 MDHEN and CDR2 SYDVKM. The CDR3 is 15 residues long. Trimming shortened V by 11 bases and J by 0 bases, and 16 bases separated the two germline ends. CDR3 amino acids: CASFGGITNTGELFF. CDR3 DNA sequence: TGTGCCTCATTCGGGGGAATTACGAACACCGGGGAGCTGTTTTTT.

The chain is built from TRBV11-3 and TRBJ1-1; D call uncertain. V lost 5 bases to trimming and J lost 0 bases, with 19 bases between them. Germline V lookup: CDR1 SGHNT, CDR2 YENEEA. CDR3 length: 17 amino acids. The CDR3 coding sequence is TGTGCCAGCAGCCCTCGGGTGGCCTTGTCTATGAACACTGAAGCTTTCTTT. It encodes CASSPRVALSMNTEAFF.

The chain combines TRBV13 with TRBJ2-5, with a possible D match to TRBD2 (5 bases). Deletions cut 5 bases from V and 2 bases from J, with 15 bases between. This CDR3 comprises 15 residues. Germline CDR1 is PRHDT and CDR2 is FYEKMQ (reference sequence). CDR3 sequence reads: CASSRSSLAQETQYF. The DNA for the CDR3 is TGTGCCAGCAGCAGGTCTAGCCTCGCTCAAGAGACCCAGTACTTC.

V is TRBV19 and J is TRBJ2-5, with TRBD2 matching over 14 bases. CDR3 length equals 18 residues. With 8 bases clipped from V and 5 bases from J, the junction kept 16 bases outside the gene matches. Germline loops: CDR1 LNHDA, CDR2 SQIVND (reference sequence). DNA for the CDR3: TGTGCCAGTCAAGCCACCGGGACTAGCGGGAGAGTGGAGGAGACCCAGTACTTC. Translating gives CASQATGTSGRVEETQYF.

This clone occurred once. V gene TRBV29-1 combines with J gene TRBJ2-7; 7 nucleotides agree with TRBD1. CDR1 and CDR2 from the germline V gene are SQVTM and ANQGSEA. J was trimmed by 4 bases and V by 0 bases; bases with no gene match: 6. This CDR3 spans 14 amino acids. Here the CDR3 reads CSVEETTGIYEQYF. In DNA form, the CDR3 reads TGCAGCGTTGAAGAAACGACAGGGATTTACGAGCAGTACTTC.

This chain connects TRBV29-1 to TRBJ1-2; TRBD1 agrees at 8 bases. The CDR3 runs 14 residues. With V trimmed by 2 bases and J by 4 bases, 6 bases remained unmatched. Germline CDR1 is SQVTM and CDR2 is ANQGSEA. The CDR3 DNA sequence: TGCAGCGTTGAAAGGAGGACAGGGCTCTATGGCTACACCTTC. This codes for CSVERRTGLYGYTF.